This T cell receptor beta chain was identified in a study of identical twins. This clonotype was found many times. TCRdb passed the 5' RACE reads through MiXCR, listing each CDR3 protein once. The data hold 350,000 to 450,000 distinct CDR3 sequences, with 18% observed a single time. Sample: naive T cells sorted from blood. This TCR was sampled from a man aged 50 to 59 in good health.

The CDR3 spells CSVASGQGSYEQYF. CDR3 DNA: TGCAGCGTTGCGTCTGGACAGGGGAGCTACGAGCAGTACTTC. The V call is TRBV29-1, the J call TRBJ2-7, with 9 bases that match TRBD1. Germline-derived CDR1 and CDR2 are SQVTM and ANQGSEA. Trimming took 4 bases from V and 3 from J; bases not matched to a gene: 7. The CDR3 consists of 14 residues.